The 27 T cell receptor beta chains listed next were all sequenced from one sample in a study of T-cell memory formation after mild COVID-19. TCRdb called the 5' RACE reads again in MiXCR, with one record for every CDR3 protein. The data hold 150,000 to 200,000 distinct CDR3 sequences, with roughly 17% observed a single time. Sequencing used PBMCs or a T cell subset sorted from them (not recorded which). The receptors stem from an adult woman who had mild COVID-19 (a few samples of this study predate the infection). Cell type and time point are not known.

The rearrangement uses TRBV6-2 or TRBV6-3 and TRBJ2-7; D unclear. Trimming shortened V by 2 bases and J by 5 bases, and 13 bases separated the two germline ends. The CDR3 runs to 14 residues. In germline, CDR1 is MNHEY, CDR2 SVGEGT. CDR3 in amino acids: CASSYGRADNEQYF. For the CDR3, the DNA is TGTGCCAGCAGTTACGGTCGGGCTGACAACGAGCAGTACTTC.

This clonotype was counted a few times. The chain combines TRBV7-8 with TRBJ2-5; D might be TRBD1 (6 bases). Looked up from germline, CDR1 is SGHVS and CDR2 is FQNEAQ. The CDR3 is made up of 16 amino acids. V was clipped by 5 bases and J by 4 bases, with 20 bases between them. CDR3 protein: CASSTTGSPGGETQYF. The DNA of the CDR3 is TGTGCCAGCAGCACCACAGGGTCCCCCGGCGGAGAGACCCAGTACTTC.

V usage is TRBV11-2 and J usage is TRBJ2-3; perhaps TRBD2 as D (5 bases). This CDR3 region has 16 residues. V was pared by 2 bases and J by 5 bases, with 17 bases between. CDR1 SGHAT and CDR2 FQNNGV come from the germline V gene. In DNA form, the CDR3 reads TGTGCCAGCAGCTTATGGGCTAGTCTTCGGGGAGATACGCAGTATTTT. This gives the protein CASSLWASLRGDTQYF.

The chain couples TRBV5-5 to TRBJ2-7; 9 nucleotides agree with TRBD2. CDR1 and CDR2 from the germline V gene are SGHKS and YYEKEE (reference sequence). The CDR3 contains 14 residues. The V gene end was trimmed by 3 bases and the J gene end by 7 bases; junction bases not matched to a gene: 8. DNA of the CDR3: TGTGCCAGCAGCTGGCGTCCTAGCGGGGCTGAGCAGTACTTC. Translation: CASSWRPSGAEQYF.

This clonotype was recorded many times. This sequence joins TRBV27 and TRBJ2-1; no definite D call. CDR1 and CDR2 from the germline V gene are MNHEY and SMNVEV (reference sequence). CDR3 length: 12 amino acids. The V end lost 10 bases, the J end lost 8 bases, and 15 bases lay between the germline ends. The DNA for the CDR3 is TGTGCCATCAACCGAATCGGGCATGAGCAGTTCTTC. Its protein product is CAINRIGHEQFF.

J is TRBJ1-1 and V is TRBV24-1, with D tentatively TRBD1 (6 bases). CDR3 length: 16 amino acids. V was pared by 7 bases and J by 7 bases, with 24 bases between. Germline loops: CDR1 KGHDR, CDR2 SFDVKD. The CDR3 loop reads CATSSASWGRVDEAFF. DNA of the CDR3: TGTGCCACCAGCTCCGCGTCGTGGGGGCGAGTTGATGAAGCTTTCTTT.

The V and J genes are TRBV5-1 and TRBJ1-1; D is unresolved. In germline, CDR1 is SGHRS, CDR2 YFSETQ. V was shortened by 4 bases and J by 1 base, with 11 bases between the two germline ends. The CDR3 extends over 14 amino acids. CDR3 region: CASSAEGPNTEAFF. The CDR3 DNA is TGCGCCAGCAGCGCGGAAGGGCCGAACACTGAAGCTTTCTTT.

In this sample, this clonotype turned up many times. This rearrangement joins TRBV29-1 to TRBJ2-5; D possibly corresponds to TRBD1 (6 bases). The CDR3 loop spans 12 amino acids. Germline-derived CDR1 and CDR2 are SQVTM and ANQGSEA. Between the trimmed V and J ends, which lost 7 bases and 5 bases, there was a span of 14 bases. The CDR3 bases are TGCAGCGCCAACCTCGGACAGGAGACCCAGTACTTC. It codes for CSANLGQETQYF. Full variable domain (rest looked up from reference TRBV29-1 and TRBJ2-5): SAVISQKPSRDICQRGTSLTIQCQVDSQVTMMFWYRQQPGQSLTLIATANQGSEATYESGFVIDKFPISRPNLTFSTLTVSNMSPEDSSIYLCSANLGQETQYFGPGTRLLVL.

The CDR3 DNA reads TGTGCCAGCAGCTTAACTAGCCTAGCGGGAGATACGCAGTATTTT. The encoded protein is CASSLTSLAGDTQYF. V usage is TRBV7-3 and J usage is TRBJ2-3, with 8 positions matching TRBD2. V was pared by 0 bases and J by 5 bases, with 4 bases of the junction left unmatched. This CDR3 has 15 residues. Per germline, CDR1 SGHTA and CDR2 FQGTGA. The full variable domain, in which reference TRBV7-3 and TRBJ2-3 provide the parts outside the CDR3, is GAGVSQTPSNKVTEKGKYVELRCDPISGHTALYWYRQSLGQGPEFLIYFQGTGAADDSGLPNDRFFAVRPEGSVSTLKIQRTERGDSAVYLCASSLTSLAGDTQYFGPGTRLTVL.

This clonotype was counted a few times. The chain couples TRBV5-5 to TRBJ2-3; D is perhaps TRBD1 (6 bases). The CDR3 runs to 16 residues. The germline gives CDR1 SGHKS, CDR2 YYEKEE (reference sequence). The V gene lost 2 bases and the J gene lost 4 bases, with 17 bases spanning the gap. The CDR3 DNA sequence: TGTGCCAGCAGCTTAGGGGGTCCTAGACGGGCAGATACGCAGTATTTT. Protein sequence: CASSLGGPRRADTQYF.

There are a few counts of this clonotype. The rearrangement links TRBV3-1 to TRBJ1-3, with a possible D match to TRBD1 (5 bases). The CDR3 runs 13 residues. Germline CDR1 reads LGHDT; CDR2 reads YNNKEL (reference sequence). Trimming removed 5 bases at V and 4 bases at J, with 9 bases between. The chain's CDR3 is CASSDRTGNTIYF. The CDR3 bases are TGTGCCAGCAGCGATCGGACAGGAAACACCATATATTTT.

This CDR3 reads CAWSMGHEQFF. CDR3 coding DNA: TGTGCCTGGAGCATGGGCCATGAGCAGTTCTTC. This chain links TRBV30 with TRBJ2-1, with D unresolved. With 3 bases removed from V and 8 bases from J, the gap between germline ends came to 8 bases. Germline CDR1 is GTSNPN and CDR2 is SVGIG (reference sequence). This CDR3 contains 11 residues.

Only a few counts were recorded for this clonotype. This chain connects TRBV20-1 to TRBJ1-1, with 8 bases matching TRBD1. The CDR3 totals 15 residues. Germline V lookup: CDR1 DFQATT, CDR2 SNEGSKA (reference sequence). The V segment lost 5 bases and the J segment 1 base; nucleotides outside the gene matches: 9. CDR3 in DNA: TGCAGTGCTTGGCCACAGACAGGGGCGAACACTGAAGCTTTCTTT. Residues: CSAWPQTGANTEAFF.

The genes are TRBV9 and TRBJ2-1; a weak D match, TRBD2 (6 bases). The germline CDR1 and CDR2 sequences are SGDLS and YYNGEE. V gave up 2 bases and J gave up 7 bases, with 13 bases separating them. The CDR3 is 14 amino acids. In DNA form, the CDR3 reads TGTGCCAGCAGCGTCCCGGGACTTTCTAATGAGCAGTTCTTC. Protein product: CASSVPGLSNEQFF.

The chain combines TRBV5-6 with TRBJ2-3, with D unclear. V lost 4 bases and J 6 bases, leaving 21 bases between the germline ends. From germline, CDR1 is SGHDT and CDR2 YYEEEE. This CDR3 has 16 residues. CDR3 sequence reads: CASSAKPRIQRDTQYF. The CDR3 bases are TGTGCCAGCAGCGCCAAACCCCGGATCCAACGGGATACGCAGTATTTT.

This clonotype turned up a few times. The CDR3 coding sequence is TGTGCCAGCAGTTCGCTACCATACCAGGGCCAAAACATTCAGTACTTC. Its protein product is CASSSLPYQGQNIQYF. The rearrangement joins TRBV12-3 or TRBV12-4 to TRBJ2-4; possible D gene TRBD1, 5 bases. Trimming removed 4 bases from V and 5 bases from J, with 18 bases in between. The CDR3 is 16 residues long.

This clonotype was seen repeatedly, ten times or more. This rearrangement joins TRBV29-1 to TRBJ2-5; D remains unclear. Germline loops: CDR1 SQVTM, CDR2 ANQGSEA. V was trimmed by 7 bases and J by 0 bases, leaving 6 bases between them. CDR3 length: 11 residues. The chain's CDR3 is CSAFYQETQYF. DNA of the CDR3: TGCAGCGCTTTCTACCAAGAGACCCAGTACTTC.

The CDR3 sequence is CASSSPGVGYTF. The CDR3 nucleotides read TGTGCCAGCAGCAGTCCAGGCGTAGGCTACACCTTC. The rearrangement uses TRBV12-3 or TRBV12-4 and TRBJ1-2, with D hard to call. The V end lost 6 bases, the J end lost 8 bases, and 13 bases lay between the germline ends. CDR3 length: 12 residues.

This clonotype turned up a few times. The V call is TRBV12-3 or TRBV12-4, the J call TRBJ1-6; tentative D call: TRBD1 (6 bases). The CDR3 length is 13 residues. V lost 7 bases and J lost 7, with 11 bases in between. CDR3 amino acids: CASTVTGNSPLHF. CDR3 coding DNA: TGTGCCAGCACCGTCACAGGGAATTCACCCCTCCACTTT.

The count of this clonotype is one. The rearrangement links TRBV20-1 to TRBJ1-2, with TRBD1 as a possible D gene (6 bases). This CDR3 is built from 13 residues. Trimming left V 3 bases short and J 2 bases short, with 10 bases between. Germline CDR1 DFQATT, CDR2 SNEGSKA (reference sequence). The CDR3 coding sequence is TGCAGTGCTAGCCGGGGGCCCAACTATGGCTACACCTTC. Translating gives CSASRGPNYGYTF.

This clonotype was detected only a few times. This chain joins TRBV20-1 and TRBJ2-5; D possibly matches TRBD1 or TRBD2 (5 bases each). Trimming stripped 0 bases from V and 5 bases from J, with 13 bases between. This CDR3 is 14 amino acids long. The V gene's germline CDR1 is DFQATT and CDR2 SNEGSKA (reference sequence). DNA of the CDR3: TGCAGTGCTAGAGACAGCCGAGGGGTGGAGACCCAGTACTTC. Translating gives CSARDSRGVETQYF.

The chain uses TRBV6-5 and TRBJ2-1; the match to TRBD1 covers 9 bases. The germline gives CDR1 MNHEY, CDR2 SVGAGI. V dropped 2 bases and J dropped 5; count of bases not matched to a gene: 4. The CDR3 loop spans 15 amino acids. The CDR3 DNA follows: TGTGCCAGCAGTTACGGCGGGACAGGGAACAATGAGCAGTTCTTC. This encodes CASSYGGTGNNEQFF.

This clonotype was seen a handful of times. CDR3 amino acids: CASSTPGQGSNTEAFF. CDR3 in DNA: TGTGCCAGCAGCACTCCGGGACAGGGGTCGAACACTGAAGCTTTCTTT. The gene calls are TRBV7-2 and TRBJ1-1; 10 nucleotides match TRBD1. Per the germline V gene, CDR1 is SGHTA and CDR2 is FQGNSA. Trimming took 5 bases from V and 1 from J; bases not matched to a gene: 7. This CDR3 spans 16 amino acids. The variable domain in full, with the rest retrieved from reference TRBV7-2 and TRBJ1-1, is GAGVSQSPSNKVTEKGKDVELRCDPISGHTALYWYRQSLGQGLEFLIYFQGNSAPDKSGLPSDRFSAERTGGSVSTLTIQRTQQEDSAVYLCASSTPGQGSNTEAFFGQGTRLTVV.

This clonotype occurred a few times. The chain links TRBV7-2 to TRBJ1-6; unclear D gene. CDR3 length: 11 residues. Germline V CDR1 and CDR2: SGHTA, FQGNSA. Trimming stripped 3 bases from V and 10 bases from J, with 4 bases between. CDR3 residues: CASSLYSPLHF. Written as DNA, the CDR3 is TGTGCCAGCAGCTTGTACTCACCCCTCCACTTT.

This clonotype was counted between two and nine times. The rearrangement uses TRBV7-3 and TRBJ2-3; no clear D. Germline values: CDR1 SGHTA, CDR2 FQGTGA. The CDR3 has 13 residues. The V end lost 1 base, the J end lost 2 bases, and 4 bases lay between the germline ends. This CDR3 is CASSLMATDTQYF. The CDR3 region has the DNA TGTGCCAGCAGCTTAATGGCCACAGATACGCAGTATTTT.

The chain links TRBV12-3 or TRBV12-4 to TRBJ2-4, with 9 nucleotides matching TRBD2. The trim removed 5 bases at V and 1 base at J, leaving 0 bases unmatched. This CDR3 contains 14 residues. The CDR3 protein is CASSSGGAKNIQYF. CDR3 in DNA: TGTGCCAGCAGTAGCGGGGGGGCCAAAAACATTCAGTACTTC.

The chain uses TRBV30 and TRBJ2-3, with D possibly TRBD1 on 6 matching bases. The V gene's germline CDR1 is GTSNPN and CDR2 SVGIG (reference sequence). The CDR3 length is 14 residues. V was cut by 0 bases and J by 8 bases, with 15 bases left in between. Here the CDR3 reads CAWSVQRFRGTQYF. CDR3 nucleotide sequence: TGTGCCTGGAGTGTACAGCGGTTCAGGGGTACGCAGTATTTT. The full variable domain, rest sourced from reference TRBV30 and TRBJ2-3, is SQTIHQWPATLVQPVGSPLSLECTVEGTSNPNLYWYRQAAGRGLQLLFYSVGIGQISSEVPQNLSASRPQDRQFILSSKKLLLSDSGFYLCAWSVQRFRGTQYFGPGTRLTVL.